The subject of this entry is one T cell receptor beta chain. The antigen is not known. The data originate from a study of response to subunit inactivated influenza vaccine. V lost 6 bases and J 6 bases, leaving 21 bases between the germline ends. The CDR3 has 16 amino acids. The germline gives CDR1 MNHEY, CDR2 SMNVEV (reference sequence). Findings of the study overall: Each seasonal influenza vaccination recruits few new T cells, the authors suggested.

TCRdb reprocessed the RT-PCR reads with MiXCR, giving one entry per CDR3 protein. Among about 500,000 distinct CDR3 sequences listed, 16% were seen once. The material sequenced was CD4+ T cells sorted from PBMCs, taken roughly 24 months after vaccination. The TCR was taken from a man aged 45-69 years who received an inactivated influenza vaccine. This chain connects TRBV27 to TRBJ2-1; D is ambiguous. In DNA, the CDR3 is TGTGCCAGCAGCCCGTTAGGAGAAGGACCGGTCAATGAGCAGTTCTTC. Translation gives CASSPLGEGPVNEQFF.